This entry lists 30 T cell receptor beta chains sequenced from one sample in a study of T cell repertoires in ileal Crohn's disease. Measured with immunoSEQ multiplex PCR; TCRdb has only the in-frame clones, and not every one. This sample has about 62,000 clones, with about 89% found just once. This sample's time point: neoterminal ileum biopsy at postoperative endoscopy, about 6 months after surgery. The sequencing sample was made of ileal tissue. These receptors all stem from an adult with Crohn's disease.

The chain combines TRBV2 with TRBJ1-1; 8 bases map to TRBD1. V gave up 6 bases and J gave up 1 base; unmatched junction bases: 7. This CDR3 contains 15 residues. Germline V gene data show CDR1 as SNHLY and CDR2 as FYNNEI. As DNA, the CDR3 is TGTGCCAGCAGGGTCGACAGGGGCAGGAACACTGAAGCTTTCTTT. This encodes CASRVDRGRNTEAFF.

The chain links TRBV19 to TRBJ2-7; D gene uncertain. CDR3 length: 12 amino acids. Germline V CDR1 and CDR2: LNHDA, SQIVND (reference sequence). V lost 3 bases, J lost 4 bases, and 7 bases lay in between. The CDR3: CASSMPGYEQYF. In nucleotides, the CDR3 is TGTGCCAGTAGTATGCCCGGGTACGAGCAGTACTTC. The variable domain in full, with the rest retrieved from reference TRBV19 and TRBJ2-7, is DGGITQSPKYLFRKEGQNVTLSCEQNLNHDAMYWYRQDPGQGLRLIYYSQIVNDFQKGDIAEGYSVSREKKESFPLTVTSAQKNPTAFYLCASSMPGYEQYFGPGTRLTVT.

Worth noting for this clone: Other DNA variants within this sample encode the same CDR3. The J gene is TRBJ2-1, the V gene TRBV5-6, with 10 bases matching TRBD2. V dropped 1 base and J dropped 0; count of bases not matched to a gene: 1. Germline V gene sequence: CDR1 SGHDT, CDR2 YYEEEE. This CDR3 spans 16 amino acids. The CDR3 sequence: CASSLPSGSSYNEQFF. The CDR3 DNA reads as TGTGCCAGCAGCTTGCCTAGCGGGAGCTCCTACAATGAGCAGTTCTTC.

The chain couples TRBV30 to TRBJ1-3; a possible D gene is TRBD1 (5 bases). Deletions cut 0 bases from V and 4 bases from J, with 7 bases between. CDR1 GTSNPN and CDR2 SVGIG come from the germline V gene (reference sequence). This CDR3 has 13 residues. The CDR3 nucleotides are TGTGCCTGGAGTGTAGGGGTAGGAAACACCATATATTTT. Protein: CAWSVGVGNTIYF.

The chain combines TRBV10-3 with TRBJ1-4; a weak D match, TRBD1 (6 bases). Trimming removed 6 bases at V and 6 bases at J, with 11 bases between. Germline loops: CDR1 ENHRY, CDR2 SYGVKD. The CDR3 is 13 residues long. The CDR3 loop is CAIRRGGDEKLFF. In nucleotides, the CDR3 is TGTGCCATCAGGCGAGGGGGGGATGAAAAACTGTTTTTT.

The chain uses TRBV29-1 and TRBJ2-7, with 8 bases fitting TRBD2. The V gene's germline CDR1 is SQVTM and CDR2 ANQGSEA. J gave up 1 base and V 5 bases, and 10 bases lay outside the gene matches. This CDR3 contains 15 residues. This CDR3 is CSVRDGLAGSYEQYF. In DNA, the CDR3 is TGCAGCGTTCGGGACGGTCTAGCGGGTTCCTACGAGCAGTACTTC.

The chain carries TRBV6-6 and TRBJ1-1; 7 nucleotides agree with TRBD1. The length of the CDR3 is 14 residues. V dropped 6 bases and J dropped 1; count of bases not matched to a gene: 5. Germline assignment: CDR1 MNHNY and CDR2 SVGAGI (reference sequence). CDR3 nucleotides: TGTGCCAGCAGACGGACAGGAGAGAACACTGAAGCTTTCTTT. It specifies CASRRTGENTEAFF.

CDR3 nucleotide sequence: TGTGCCAGCAGGGGGACAGACTACGGCGAGAGTCAGCCCCAGCATTTT. Its translation is CASRGTDYGESQPQHF. The genes are TRBV28 and TRBJ1-5; 7 positions agree with TRBD1. Germline assignment: CDR1 MDHEN and CDR2 SYDVKM. The CDR3 has 16 residues. The J segment lost 6 bases and the V segment lost 6 bases, leaving 14 bases of the junction unmatched.

This clone is labeled medium-sized (0.01 to 0.1%). The V and J genes are TRBV12-5 and TRBJ1-5, with D unresolved. The CDR3 runs 11 residues. Trimming left V 6 bases short and J 8 bases short, with 8 bases between. In germline, CDR1 is LGHNT, CDR2 FRNRAP. The CDR3 sequence is CASGSIEPQHF. DNA of the CDR3: TGTGCTAGTGGAAGCATCGAGCCCCAGCATTTT.

The J gene is TRBJ2-1, the V gene TRBV29-1; TRBD2 matches 11 bases. V trimming: 7 bases; J trimming: 5 bases; junction bases outside the gene matches: 7. The CDR3 is made up of 14 amino acids. Germline V gene sequence: CDR1 SQVTM, CDR2 ANQGSEA. CDR3 DNA sequence: TGCAGCGCCCTTTTAGCGGGGGGGAACAATGAGCAGTTCTTC. Its protein product is CSALLAGGNNEQFF.

The chain links TRBV4-2 to TRBJ1-2; TRBD1 might be the D (6 bases). The germline gives CDR1 LGHNA, CDR2 YNFKEQ. This CDR3 spans 16 amino acids. The V gene lost 0 bases and the J gene lost 7 bases, with 18 bases spanning the gap. CDR3 nucleotide sequence: TGTGCCAGCAGCCAAGATAAGGACCAAACAGGGAGTGGCTACACCTTC. Translated: CASSQDKDQTGSGYTF.

The chain couples TRBV2 to TRBJ1-1; the match to TRBD1 covers 9 bases. This CDR3 contains 13 residues. The ends lost 6 bases at V and 4 bases at J; junction bases unmatched: 3. Germline V gene lookup returns CDR1 SNHLY and CDR2 FYNNEI. The CDR3 DNA is TGTGCCAGCAGCCGGGACAGGGTCACTGAAGCTTTCTTT. Translated, it gives CASSRDRVTEAFF.

The CDR3 DNA follows: TGTGCCAGCAGTCTAGCGGGTGTCTACGAGCAGTACTTC. Its protein product is CASSLAGVYEQYF. The chain carries TRBV13 and TRBJ2-7, with 8 positions matching TRBD2. The CDR3 is 13 residues long. The junction had 4 bases not matched to a gene; V was cut back by 6 bases and J by 3 bases. The germline CDR1 and CDR2 sequences are PRHDT and FYEKMQ (reference sequence).

This chain joins TRBV5-1 and TRBJ1-1, with 9 bases lining up with TRBD1. The ends lost 2 bases at V and 6 bases at J; junction bases unmatched: 8. This CDR3 is built from 15 residues. Per the germline V gene, CDR1 is SGHRS and CDR2 is YFSETQ. The CDR3 loop reads CASSFRGTGFSEAFF. The CDR3 region has the DNA TGCGCCAGCAGCTTCCGTGGGACAGGGTTCTCTGAAGCTTTCTTT.

This chain joins TRBV19 and TRBJ1-5; TRBD1 matches at 10 bases. Germline-derived CDR1 and CDR2 are LNHDA and SQIVND (reference sequence). The V gene end was trimmed by 1 base and the J gene end by 7 bases; junction bases not matched to a gene: 4. The CDR3 runs 15 residues. The CDR3 nucleotides read TGTGCCAGTAGTATAGGTGACAGGGGGCAACAGCCCCAGCATTTT. Protein: CASSIGDRGQQPQHF. Combining the CDR3 with reference TRBV19 and TRBJ1-5 gives the whole variable domain DGGITQSPKYLFRKEGQNVTLSCEQNLNHDAMYWYRQDPGQGLRLIYYSQIVNDFQKGDIAEGYSVSREKKESFPLTVTSAQKNPTAFYLCASSIGDRGQQPQHFGDGTRLSIL.

The V gene is TRBV7-2, the J gene TRBJ2-7; TRBD1 agrees at 10 bases. Germline V CDR1 and CDR2: SGHTA, FQGNSA. The CDR3 contains 16 residues. Unmatched junction bases numbered 9, after V lost 5 bases and J lost 2 bases. DNA of the CDR3: TGTGCCAGCAGCAAAGATCCGGGACAGGGGACCTACGAGCAGTACTTC. It codes for CASSKDPGQGTYEQYF.

This sequence joins TRBV5-1 and TRBJ1-6; D gene unclear. Germline V gene lookup returns CDR1 SGHRS and CDR2 YFSETQ. Trimming pared 4 bases from V and 7 bases from J, leaving 18 bases between. The CDR3 is made up of 16 amino acids. The CDR3 sequence: CASSLRPDSANSPLHF. The CDR3 DNA follows: TGCGCCAGCAGCCTTAGACCGGACTCCGCGAATTCACCCCTCCACTTT.

The chain has TRBV18 and TRBJ2-3; tentative D call: TRBD1 (5 bases). Germline CDR1 is KGHSH and CDR2 is LQKENI. The ends were cut back, 6 bases at V and 1 base at J, with 14 bases in the middle. The CDR3 loop spans 15 amino acids. CDR3 sequence (DNA): TGTGCCAGCTCGCCCACTGTACAGGGCACAGATACGCAGTATTTT. Residues: CASSPTVQGTDTQYF.

The rearrangement joins TRBV4-1 to TRBJ2-1, with D possibly matching TRBD1 (6 bases). Germline-derived CDR1 and CDR2 are MGHRA and YSYEKL. V lost 0 bases and J 3 bases, leaving 9 bases between the germline ends. This CDR3 is 15 amino acids long. The CDR3 DNA reads TGCGCCAGCAGCCAAGAGGAAGGGGGCTACAATGAGCAGTTCTTC. Translated, it gives CASSQEEGGYNEQFF.

The CDR3 DNA reads as TGTGCCAGCAGTTTATACGGGACAGGGGTGGGTCAGCCCCAGCATTTT. This gives the protein CASSLYGTGVGQPQHF. The chain combines TRBV27 with TRBJ1-5; 10 nucleotides match TRBD1. The CDR3 length is 16 residues. The ends lost 1 base at V and 6 bases at J; junction bases unmatched: 6. CDR1 and CDR2 from the germline V gene are MNHEY and SMNVEV (reference sequence).

This clone was seen a single time. This chain connects TRBV23-1 to TRBJ2-1; 12 bases map to TRBD2. TRBV23-1 is an ORF, with its function uncertain. The CDR3 is 20 amino acids. J lost 6 bases, V lost 4 bases, and 19 bases had no gene match. In DNA, the CDR3 is TGCGCCAGCAGTCTCGCGGGACTAGCGGGCGGTTGGGCCCCGGGCAATGAGCAGTTCTTC. Its protein is CASSLAGLAGGWAPGNEQFF.

The chain recombines TRBV11-2 with TRBJ1-1; D call uncertain. The ends were cut back, 5 bases at V and 0 bases at J, with 4 bases in the middle. Germline V gene lookup returns CDR1 SGHAT and CDR2 FQNNGV. CDR3 length: 12 residues. The chain's CDR3 is CASSQMNTEAFF. CDR3 coding DNA: TGTGCCAGCAGCCAAATGAACACTGAAGCTTTCTTT.

V and J are TRBV6-1 and TRBJ1-5; no firm D call. Germline V gives CDR1 MNHNS, CDR2 SASEGT. Trimming took off 2 bases at V and 6 bases at J, with 8 bases between the two ends. The CDR3 totals 13 residues. The CDR3 region has the DNA TGTGCCAGCAGTGAATTAGTCGGTCAGCCCCAGCATTTT. Protein: CASSELVGQPQHF.

The chain has TRBV5-4 and TRBJ2-7, with D tentatively TRBD2 (6 bases). The CDR3 is made up of 14 amino acids. Germline V gives CDR1 SGHNT, CDR2 YYREEE (reference sequence). Deletions cut 4 bases from V and 0 bases from J, with 11 bases between. The CDR3 reads CASSLAGSSYEQYV. Written as DNA, the CDR3 is TGTGCCAGCAGCCTGGCGGGGAGCTCCTACGAGCAGTACGTC.

In DNA form, the CDR3 reads TGTGCCAGCAGCTTGAGGGGAGGGGGGGAGACCCAGTACTTC. Its translation: CASSLRGGGETQYF. The chain employs TRBV5-4 and TRBJ2-5, with D possibly matching TRBD2 (7 bases). Germline lookup yields CDR1 SGHNT and CDR2 YYREEE (reference sequence). V was clipped by 1 base and J by 5 bases, with 12 bases between them. The CDR3 extends over 14 amino acids.

The rearrangement joins TRBV10-3 to TRBJ1-5; maybe TRBD1 (5 bases). The CDR3 covers 15 residues. Trimming pared 6 bases from V and 5 bases from J, leaving 17 bases between. The germline V gene encodes CDR1 ENHRY and CDR2 SYGVKD. This CDR3 is CAISPGVIGDQPQHF. The CDR3, as DNA: TGTGCCATCAGCCCGGGGGTTATTGGAGATCAGCCCCAGCATTTT.

This clone was observed a few times. The V and J genes are TRBV27 and TRBJ2-7, with 9 bases identical to TRBD2. V shed 2 bases, J shed 3 bases, and the junction held 5 bases outside the gene matches. CDR3 length equals 15 residues. Germline V CDR1 and CDR2: MNHEY, SMNVEV (reference sequence). For the CDR3, the DNA is TGTGCCAGCAGTTTAGGGTCTAGCGGGAACTACGAGCAGTACTTC. Protein product: CASSLGSSGNYEQYF.

The chain joins TRBV19 to TRBJ1-4, with a weak D call TRBD1 (6 bases). Trimming took off 6 bases at V and 3 bases at J, with 14 bases between the two ends. Germline CDR1 LNHDA, CDR2 SQIVND (reference sequence). This CDR3 contains 15 residues. The CDR3 spells CASRSGGAANEKLFF. The CDR3, as DNA: TGTGCCAGTAGATCCGGGGGGGCAGCTAATGAAAAACTGTTTTTT.

This rearrangement joins TRBV27 to TRBJ1-6; D uncertain. Trimming left V 3 bases short and J 9 bases short, with 6 bases between. Germline lookup yields CDR1 MNHEY and CDR2 SMNVEV (reference sequence). CDR3 length equals 12 residues. The CDR3 bases are TGTGCCAGCAGTTTCAGGCGTTCACCCCTCCACTTT. Translated, it gives CASSFRRSPLHF.

This clone was counted a single time. The rearrangement uses TRBV29-1 and TRBJ2-3; 7 nucleotides align to TRBD1. The ends lost 4 bases at V and 6 bases at J; junction bases unmatched: 4. The CDR3 spans 12 residues. Germline CDR1 and CDR2: SQVTM and ANQGSEA. CDR3 loop: CSVGQGLDTQYF. The CDR3, as DNA: TGCAGCGTTGGACAGGGTCTTGATACGCAGTATTTT.